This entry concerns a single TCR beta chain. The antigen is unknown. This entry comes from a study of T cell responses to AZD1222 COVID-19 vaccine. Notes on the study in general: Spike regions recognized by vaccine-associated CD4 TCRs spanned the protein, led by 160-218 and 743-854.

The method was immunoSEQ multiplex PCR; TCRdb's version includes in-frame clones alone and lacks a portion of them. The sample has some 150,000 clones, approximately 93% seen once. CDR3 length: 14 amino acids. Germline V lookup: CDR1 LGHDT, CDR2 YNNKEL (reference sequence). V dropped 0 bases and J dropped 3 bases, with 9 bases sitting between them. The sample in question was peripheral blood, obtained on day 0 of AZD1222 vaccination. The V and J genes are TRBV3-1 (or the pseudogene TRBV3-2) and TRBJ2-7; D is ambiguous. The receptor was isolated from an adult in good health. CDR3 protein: CASSQDWRDYEQYF. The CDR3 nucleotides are TGTGCCAGCAGCCAAGATTGGAGAGACTACGAGCAGTACTTC.